In its sample, the clone carrying this T cell receptor (beta chain) was seen once. This specimen comes from a study of blood T cell repertoires in COVID-19. Study-level background: COVID-19 samples from acute and convalescent phases originated in the United States, Italy and Spain.

The assay was immunoSEQ multiplex PCR, and TCRdb's table has in-frame clones only and misses some. This sample has 40,000 to 65,000 clones, with about 82% found just once. The CDR3 is made up of 16 amino acids. Per germline, CDR1 MGHRA and CDR2 YSYEKL. V lost 1 base, J lost 1 base, and 12 bases lay in between. This receptor was identified in a man aged 65-85 years with active COVID-19. The J gene is TRBJ2-3, the V gene TRBV4-1; D might be TRBD2 (5 bases). The sample was peripheral blood. Here the CDR3 DNA reads TGCGCCAGCAGCCAAGGGTATGCGGGCGGCACAGATACGCAGTATTTT. Protein sequence: CASSQGYAGGTDTQYF.